This T cell receptor (beta chain) was identified in a study of blood T cell repertoires in COVID-19. The wider study: Acute and convalescent COVID-19 samples came from the United States, Italy and Spain. PBMCs, B-cell-depleted T cells, or T cells provided the cDNA or gDNA that made up the material.

The study recruited people aged roughly 18 to 100 years across more than 20 US areas. Recovered status in Cohort 3 required two negative PCRs, clearance, or symptom resolution. Sequenced by immunoSEQ multiplex PCR; TCRdb stores in-frame clones only, minus some. The sample contains fewer than 250,000 clones, approximately 84% of which appear only once. V dropped 3 bases and J dropped 0; count of bases not matched to a gene: 1. The CDR3 totals 14 residues. The germline V gene has CDR1 SGHNT and CDR2 YYREEE (reference sequence). The rearrangement uses TRBV5-4 and TRBJ1-1; 8 positions agree with TRBD1. The TCR was taken from a woman under 40 who had recovered from COVID-19. Sequenced sample: PBMCs or T cells enriched from blood (not recorded which). CDR3: CASSSGQVNTEAFF. Here the CDR3 DNA reads TGTGCCAGCAGCTCGGGACAGGTGAACACTGAAGCTTTCTTT.